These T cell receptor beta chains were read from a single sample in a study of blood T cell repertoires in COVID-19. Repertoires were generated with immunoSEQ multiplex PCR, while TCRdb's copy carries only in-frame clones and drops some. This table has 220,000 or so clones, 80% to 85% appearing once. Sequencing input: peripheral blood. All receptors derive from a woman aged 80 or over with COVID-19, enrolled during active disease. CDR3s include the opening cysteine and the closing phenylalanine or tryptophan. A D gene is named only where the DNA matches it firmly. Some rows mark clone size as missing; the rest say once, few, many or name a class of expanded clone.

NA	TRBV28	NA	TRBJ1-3	TGTGCCAGCAGTTTATTTCGGGTTAACTCTGGAAACACCATATATTTT	CASSLFRVNSGNTIYF
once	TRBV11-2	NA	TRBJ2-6	TGTGCCAGCAGCTATCGGGGTTTCTCTGGGGCCAACGTCCTGACTTTC	CASSYRGFSGANVLTF
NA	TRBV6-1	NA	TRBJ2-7	TGTGCCAGCAGTGAAGGGCTTACCGAGCAGTACTTC	CASSEGLTEQYF
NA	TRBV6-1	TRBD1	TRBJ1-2	TGTGCCAGCAGTGAAGGACAGGGGATCTATGGCTACACCTTC	CASSEGQGIYGYTF
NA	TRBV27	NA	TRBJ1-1	TGTGCCAGCAGGGTTAGCCTGAACACTGAAGCTTTCTTT	CASRVSLNTEAFF
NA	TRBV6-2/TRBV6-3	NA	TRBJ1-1	TGTGCCAGCAGTTACCCTTCCACTGAAGCTTTCTTT	CASSYPSTEAFF
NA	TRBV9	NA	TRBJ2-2	TGTGCCAGCAGCGTACAGGGTCTCGCGAACACCGGGGAGCTGTTTTTT	CASSVQGLANTGELFF
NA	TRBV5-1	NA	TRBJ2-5	TGCGCCAGCAGCTTGGTAGAAGAGACCCAGTACTTC	CASSLVEETQYF
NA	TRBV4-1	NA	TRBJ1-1	TGCGCCAGCAGCGCCGGGGGGACGAACACTGAAGCTTTCTTT	CASSAGGTNTEAFF
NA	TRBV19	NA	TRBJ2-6	TGTGCCAGTAGGATATTCCCCCAGGGGTCTGGGGCCAACGTCCTGACTTTC	CASRIFPQGSGANVLTF
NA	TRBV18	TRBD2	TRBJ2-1	TGTGCCAGCTCAACGACTAGCGGGGACAATGAGCAGTTCTTC	CASSTTSGDNEQFF
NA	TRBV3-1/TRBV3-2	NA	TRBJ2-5	TGTGCCAGCAGCCAAGATAGGCGAGCGGTGGAGACCCAGTACTTC	CASSQDRRAVETQYF
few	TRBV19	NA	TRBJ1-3	TGTGCCAGTAGGAGGCAGCCGTACTCTGGAAACACCATATATTTT	CASRRQPYSGNTIYF
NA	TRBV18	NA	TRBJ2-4	TGTGCCAGCTCACCACCCGGGAGACCTTTAGCCAAAAACATTCAGTACTTC	CASSPPGRPLAKNIQYF
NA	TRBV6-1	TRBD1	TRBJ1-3	TGTGCCAGCAGTGAAGGGGGACAGGGCCGGGCTCCCATATATTTT	CASSEGGQGRAPIYF
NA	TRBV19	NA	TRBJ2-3	TGTGCCAGTAGTATTGAACTAGGGCCCGATACGCAGTATTTT	CASSIELGPDTQYF
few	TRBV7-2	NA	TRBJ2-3	TGTGCCAGCAGCTTAGCGCGAACAGCCACAGATACGCAGTATTTT	CASSLARTATDTQYF
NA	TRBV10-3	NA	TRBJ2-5	TGTGCCATCAGTGTGCGAGAGACCCAGTACTTC	CAISVRETQYF
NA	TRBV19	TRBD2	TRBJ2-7	TGTGCCAGTAGTACTGCGGGAGGGGCCGTAGCCTACGAGCAGTACTTC	CASSTAGGAVAYEQYF
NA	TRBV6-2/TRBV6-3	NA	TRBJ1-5	TGTGCCAGCAGTTACTCGATGGGCGGGATAAACAATCAGCCCCAGCATTTT	CASSYSMGGINNQPQHF
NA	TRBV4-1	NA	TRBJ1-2	TGCGCCAGCAGCCGCCTAGGGGGAGGGAACTATGGCTACACCTTC	CASSRLGGGNYGYTF
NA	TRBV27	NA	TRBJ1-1	TGTGCCAGCAGTTTGACAGCCAGCTTGAACACTGAAGCTTTCTTT	CASSLTASLNTEAFF
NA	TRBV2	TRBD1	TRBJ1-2	TGTGCCAGCAGAGTGGGACAGGGGGCCTTCTATGGCTACACCTTC	CASRVGQGAFYGYTF
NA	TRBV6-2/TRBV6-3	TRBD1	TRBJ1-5	TGTGCCAGCAGTTACCGACCCGGGACAGGGGGCAATAGCAATCAGCCCCAGCATTTT	CASSYRPGTGGNSNQPQHF
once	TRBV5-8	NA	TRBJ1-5	TGTGCCAGCATAAGGGGAAATCAGCCCCAGCATTTT	CASIRGNQPQHF
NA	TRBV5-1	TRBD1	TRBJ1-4	TGCGCCAGCAGCTATACCGGGACAGGGGGCCGGTCAGGGACTGAAAAACTGTTTTTT	CASSYTGTGGRSGTEKLFF
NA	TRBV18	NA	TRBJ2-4	TGTGCCAGCTCACCGCAGGAAAACATTCAGTACTTC	CASSPQENIQYF
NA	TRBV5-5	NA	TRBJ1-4	TGTGCCAGCAAACAGGGTTCTAATGAAAAACTGTTTTTT	CASKQGSNEKLFF
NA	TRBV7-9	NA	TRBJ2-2	TGTGCCAGCGACTTCGTGATGGGGGGAGCCGGGGAGCTGTTTTTT	CASDFVMGGAGELFF
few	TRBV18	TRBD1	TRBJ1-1	TGTGCCAGCTCACCCCAGACAGGGGAGGTCACTGAAGCTTTCTTT	CASSPQTGEVTEAFF
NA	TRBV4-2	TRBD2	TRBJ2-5	TGTGCCAGCAGCCAAGCTAGCGGGAGCCAAGAGACCCAGTACTTC	CASSQASGSQETQYF
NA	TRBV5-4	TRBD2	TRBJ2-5	TGTGCCAGCAGCTTCGGGGGGGCCTACTCGAAAGAGACCCAGTACTTC	CASSFGGAYSKETQYF
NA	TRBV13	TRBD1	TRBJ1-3	TGTGCCAGCAGCTTCAGGACAGGCTCTGGAAACACCATATATTTT	CASSFRTGSGNTIYF
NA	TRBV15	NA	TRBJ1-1	TGTGCCACCAGCAGAGATCTCAGGGGCGACACTGAAGCTTTCTTT	CATSRDLRGDTEAFF
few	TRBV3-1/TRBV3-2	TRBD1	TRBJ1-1	TGTGCCAGCAGCCAGTTGACAGGGGTCTTGAACACTGAAGCTTTCTTT	CASSQLTGVLNTEAFF
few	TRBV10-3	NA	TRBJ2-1	TGTGCCATCAGTGGCGGGACTGTCAGTGAGCAGTTCTTC	CAISGGTVSEQFF
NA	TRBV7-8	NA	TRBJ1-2	TGTGCCAGCAGCTTAGCCCTAGAAGCGTCCTATGGCTACACCTTC	CASSLALEASYGYTF
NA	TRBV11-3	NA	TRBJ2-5	TGTGCCAGCAGCTTAGACCCGGGGTCAGGGACCCAGTACTTC	CASSLDPGSGTQYF
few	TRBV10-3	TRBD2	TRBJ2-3	TGTGCCATCAGTGCACGAGCGGGGAGCACAGATACGCAGTATTTT	CAISARAGSTDTQYF
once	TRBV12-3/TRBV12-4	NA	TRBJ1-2	TGTGCCAGCAGTTTGAGGGCCGGCTACACCTTC	CASSLRAGYTF